The 11 T cell receptor beta chains given below trace back to one sample, sequenced in a study of regulatory T cells in long-lasting Graves disease. Time point given: persistent/refractory GD, antithyroid drugs over 5 years with positive TRAb. Construction of the TCR library relied on RNA isolated from PBMCs. Construction of TCR beta libraries relied on iRepertoire HTBI primers and on Arm-PCR targeting CDR3 regions. TCRdb recomputed calls from the multiplex PCR reads with MiXCR, one row per CDR3 protein. The sample shows 430,000 or so distinct CDR3 sequences, around 20% of them seen only once. The sample here was peripheral blood mononuclear cells (PBMCs), taken when the disease was refractory, from a patient treated with antithyroid drugs. Receptors were obtained from a female donor with Graves disease.

With regard to this clonotype: A much larger clone differs from this one at a single base, so this may be a read error. The final CDR3 position lacks the conserved phenylalanine or tryptophan, pointing to a likely read error. This sequence joins TRBV6-1 and TRBJ2-5; D possibly uses TRBD1 or TRBD2 (6 bases each). CDR3 length equals 14 residues. Germline values: CDR1 MNHNS, CDR2 SASEGT. Deletions cut 6 bases from V and 5 bases from J, with 16 bases between. The DNA for the CDR3 is TGTGCCAGCAGGTCTGCAGGGGCGGGGGAGACCCAGTACTCC. Amino acids: CASRSAGAGETQYS.

V gene TRBV24-1 combines with J gene TRBJ2-5; 8 bases line up with TRBD2. The V gene end was trimmed by 2 bases and the J gene end by 1 base; junction bases not matched to a gene: 5. The CDR3 is made up of 16 amino acids. CDR1 is KGHDR, CDR2 SFDVKD, per germline. The chain's CDR3 is CATSDSGSGGQETQYF. The CDR3 DNA reads TGTGCCACCAGTGATTCCGGAAGCGGGGGCCAAGAGACCCAGTACTTC.

This clonotype was seen at least ten times. The V gene is TRBV10-2, the J gene TRBJ1-1; 8 nucleotides agree with TRBD1. CDR1 is WSHSY and CDR2 is SAAADI in the germline V gene. The CDR3 has 15 residues. Trimming cost V 3 bases and J 0 bases; bases outside gene matches: 3. The chain's CDR3 is CASSDPGQVNTEAFF. DNA of the CDR3: TGCGCCAGCAGTGACCCGGGACAGGTGAACACTGAAGCTTTCTTT.

This clonotype appeared many times. The rearrangement joins TRBV29-1 to TRBJ2-5; D unclear. CDR1 is SQVTM and CDR2 is ANQGSEA in the germline V gene. V was shortened by 4 bases and J by 2 bases, with 14 bases between the two germline ends. The CDR3 consists of 14 residues. The CDR3 loop is CSVGSWADQETQYF. Here the CDR3 DNA reads TGCAGCGTTGGGTCTTGGGCAGATCAAGAGACCCAGTACTTC.

In its sample, this clonotype was seen many times. The rearrangement links TRBV13 to TRBJ2-7; no firm D call. This CDR3 has 16 amino acids. The germline gives CDR1 PRHDT, CDR2 FYEKMQ (reference sequence). V was cut by 2 bases and J by 0 bases, with 14 bases left in between. The CDR3 DNA is TGTGCCAGCAGCTTATTCTTTGGACGGAGCTCCTACGAGCAGTACTTC. Translated, it gives CASSLFFGRSSYEQYF.

The chain links TRBV19 to TRBJ2-7, with 9 positions matching TRBD1. The CDR3 covers 14 residues. Germline V CDR1 and CDR2: LNHDA, SQIVND (reference sequence). The J segment lost 6 bases and the V segment lost 3 bases, leaving 6 bases of the junction unmatched. The CDR3 sequence is CASSITGGRGEQYF. The CDR3, as DNA: TGTGCCAGTAGTATTACAGGGGGCAGGGGCGAGCAGTACTTC.

Remarks on this clonotype: Possible read error: a much larger clone is one base away. The conserved closing phenylalanine or tryptophan is absent in this CDR3, likely reflecting a read error. The chain couples TRBV12-3 or TRBV12-4 to TRBJ2-2; no reliable D call. This CDR3 is built from 10 residues. Trimming pared 8 bases from V and 9 bases from J, leaving 7 bases between. CDR3 loop: CASPFWELFL. The CDR3 nucleotides are TGTGCCAGCCCCTTCTGGGAGCTGTTTCTT.

This clonotype was counted many times. This rearrangement joins TRBV27 to TRBJ2-5; tentatively, D is TRBD1 or TRBD2 (5 bases each). Germline assignment: CDR1 MNHEY and CDR2 SMNVEV (reference sequence). This CDR3 contains 14 residues. The V gene lost 6 bases and the J gene lost 0 bases, with 11 bases spanning the gap. The CDR3 DNA reads TGTGCCAGCAGAACTAGACAGTACCAAGAGACCCAGTACTTC. It specifies CASRTRQYQETQYF.

The chain employs TRBV9 and TRBJ2-5; D is perhaps TRBD1 (6 bases). Germline loops: CDR1 SGDLS, CDR2 YYNGEE. This CDR3 has 14 residues. The V and J ends lost 4 bases and 3 bases respectively, with 13 bases between them. CDR3 coding DNA: TGTGCCAGCAGCCAGGGGCGTACCGAAGAGACCCAGTACTTC. This gives the protein CASSQGRTEETQYF.

V is TRBV6-1 and J is TRBJ1-1; D is unclear. Germline CDR1 and CDR2: MNHNS and SASEGT. CDR3 length: 18 residues. Trimming cost V 5 bases and J 1 base, with 23 bases left between them. This CDR3 is CASSRRTEIPFGNTEAFF. For the CDR3, the DNA is TGTGCCAGCAGTCGCCGGACGGAGATACCTTTCGGGAACACTGAAGCTTTCTTT.

The rearrangement uses TRBV27 and TRBJ2-3; tentative D call: TRBD1 (5 bases). There are 15 residues in the CDR3. CDR1 MNHEY and CDR2 SMNVEV come from the germline V gene (reference sequence). V was cut by 5 bases and J by 0 bases, with 12 bases left in between. CDR3 in DNA: TGTGCCAGCAGTACGCAGACAGCTAGCACAGATACGCAGTATTTT. Translation gives CASSTQTASTDTQYF.